The 15 T cell receptor beta chains below all came from one sample that was sequenced in a study of blood T cells in healthy people across ages. Primed by a sample-barcoded 5' primer and a J-beta primer mix, a second PCR proceeded for about 6 to 11 cycles. In TCRdb, the 5' RACE reads were re-called with MiXCR into one record per CDR3 protein. The data show 760,000 or so distinct CDR3 sequences, with roughly 25% seen just once and roughly a tenth held by the top ten. These records were also assigned to another study, of T cells of mothers and their children.

Sequenced: blood. These receptors were obtained from a boy aged 5-17 years in good health.

The rearrangement uses TRBV7-8 and TRBJ2-7; the D gene is possibly TRBD2 (6 bases). The CDR3 is made up of 16 amino acids. Trimming took 2 bases from V and 6 from J, leaving 20 bases between them. Per the germline V gene, CDR1 is SGHVS and CDR2 is FQNEAQ. The CDR3 DNA reads TGTGCCAGCAGCTTAAGAGGCCAGTTACTCGGGGGCGAGCAGTACTTC. This sequence encodes CASSLRGQLLGGEQYF.

The chain has TRBV12-3 or TRBV12-4 and TRBJ2-1; 10 nucleotides line up with TRBD2. J gave up 4 bases and V 5 bases, and 5 bases lay outside the gene matches. The CDR3 runs 15 residues. CDR3 DNA: TGTGCCAGCAGTGCCGGGACTAGCGTTTACAATGAGCAGTTCTTC. Encoded protein: CASSAGTSVYNEQFF.

This chain links TRBV29-1 with TRBJ2-7; D unresolved. The germline V gene encodes CDR1 SQVTM and CDR2 ANQGSEA. CDR3 length: 11 residues. Deletions cut 2 bases from V and 5 bases from J, with 7 bases between. The CDR3 here is CSVEFLDEQYF. In nucleotides, the CDR3 is TGCAGCGTTGAATTCTTGGACGAGCAGTACTTC.

V gene TRBV29-1 combines with J gene TRBJ1-2; D is unresolved. This CDR3 is 12 amino acids long. The V gene lost 6 bases and the J gene lost 4 bases, with 12 bases spanning the gap. Germline-derived CDR1 and CDR2 are SQVTM and ANQGSEA. CDR3 amino acids: CSVPDSPYGYTF. The CDR3 bases are TGCAGCGTCCCTGATTCTCCCTATGGCTACACCTTC.

This chain joins TRBV12-5 and TRBJ2-1; 9 bases fit TRBD1. The DNA end favors TRBJ2-5, so the J call may be wrong. CDR3 length equals 14 residues. In germline, CDR1 is LGHNT, CDR2 FRNRAP. CDR3 amino acids: CASVPGQGRETQYF. In nucleotides, the CDR3 is TGTGCTAGTGTTCCGGGACAGGGTCGCGAGACCCAGTACTTC.

The V gene is TRBV4-2, the J gene TRBJ2-2; possibly TRBD2 for D (6 bases). This CDR3 spans 20 amino acids. Trimming pared 1 base from V and 1 base from J, leaving 22 bases between. The V gene's germline CDR1 is LGHNA and CDR2 YNFKEQ. The DNA for the CDR3 is TGTGCCAGCAGCCAAGCACTGGGTCTGGGGGGAGAAATGAACACCGGGGAGCTGTTTTTT. Protein sequence: CASSQALGLGGEMNTGELFF.

The V and J genes are TRBV28 and TRBJ1-6, with TRBD1 matching over 12 bases. J gave up 11 bases and V 9 bases, and 5 bases lay outside the gene matches. CDR1 is MDHEN, CDR2 SYDVKM, per germline. The CDR3 length is 13 residues. The CDR3 loop is CASGTGGDPPLHF. CDR3 DNA sequence: TGTGCCAGTGGGACAGGGGGCGATCCACCCCTCCACTTT. Full variable domain (rest looked up from reference TRBV28 and TRBJ1-6): DVKVTQSSRYLVKRTGEKVFLECVQDMDHENMFWYRQDPGLGLRLIYFSYDVKMKEKGDIPEGYSVSREKKERFSLILESASTNQTSMYLCASGTGGDPPLHFGNGTRLTVT.

The chain links TRBV29-1 to TRBJ2-2; D may be TRBD2 (7 bases). V was shortened by 7 bases and J by 3 bases, with 12 bases between the two germline ends. This CDR3 comprises 13 residues. CDR1 SQVTM and CDR2 ANQGSEA come from the germline V gene. CDR3 region: CSAGGPYTGELFF. DNA of the CDR3: TGCAGCGCCGGGGGGCCCTACACCGGGGAGCTGTTTTTT.

The genes are TRBV29-1 and TRBJ2-3; D is unclear. The CDR3 runs 13 residues. Between the trimmed V and J ends, which lost 6 bases and 2 bases, there was a span of 12 bases. Germline V gene lookup returns CDR1 SQVTM and CDR2 ANQGSEA. CDR3 nucleotide sequence: TGCAGCGTCGCCCTAGGCCTCACAGATACGCAGTATTTT. This encodes CSVALGLTDTQYF.

This clonotype appeared a few times. A junction end diverges from the germline sequence, so it may reflect a read error. This rearrangement joins TRBV7-8 to TRBJ2-5, with a weak D call TRBD2 (5 bases). The better agreement between TRBJ2-7 and the DNA end casts doubt on the J call. Germline V lookup: CDR1 SGHVS, CDR2 FQNEAQ. This CDR3 has 13 residues. CDR3 loop: CTSSADSHYEQYF. In DNA form, the CDR3 reads TGTACCAGCAGCGCGGACTCCCACTACGAGCAGTACTTC.

The J gene is TRBJ1-4, the V gene TRBV29-1; maybe TRBD1 (5 bases). Germline V lookup: CDR1 SQVTM, CDR2 ANQGSEA. The germline V and J ends were trimmed by 2 bases and 6 bases, with 10 bases remaining between them. This CDR3 comprises 13 residues. CDR3 amino acids: CSVETGVDEKLFF. In DNA form, the CDR3 reads TGCAGCGTTGAAACGGGGGTGGATGAAAAACTGTTTTTT.

This clonotype was seen more than once but under ten times. The chain combines TRBV10-3 with TRBJ2-6, with 7 positions matching TRBD1. This CDR3 has 17 residues. CDR1 ENHRY and CDR2 SYGVKD come from the germline V gene. V trimming: 3 bases; J trimming: 0 bases; junction bases outside the gene matches: 5. DNA for the CDR3: TGTGCCATCAGTGATCCACAGGGGAGCTCTGGGGCCAACGTCCTGACTTTC. Translating it yields CAISDPQGSSGANVLTF.

The sample holds a few counts of this clonotype. The J gene is TRBJ2-5, the V gene TRBV29-1; D gene uncertain. The germline V gene encodes CDR1 SQVTM and CDR2 ANQGSEA. Trimming took off 4 bases at V and 1 base at J, with 10 bases between the two ends. The CDR3 has 13 residues. CDR3 protein: CSVARASQETQYF. The CDR3 coding sequence is TGCAGCGTTGCACGGGCCTCCCAAGAGACCCAGTACTTC.

The sample holds a few counts of this clonotype. The rearrangement joins TRBV15 to TRBJ2-2, with D perhaps matching TRBD1 or TRBD2 (5 bases each). CDR3 length: 15 amino acids. Trimming took 1 base from V and 3 from J, leaving 9 bases between them. Germline values: CDR1 LNHNV, CDR2 YYDKDF (reference sequence). CDR3 nucleotides: TGTGCCACCAGCAGAGCTAGGGGACACACCGGGGAGCTGTTTTTT. Translated: CATSRARGHTGELFF.

The genes are TRBV5-6 and TRBJ1-2, with a weak D call TRBD1 (5 bases). This CDR3 has 15 residues. V lost 1 base, J lost 5 bases, and 15 bases lay in between. Germline V gene data show CDR1 as SGHDT and CDR2 as YYEEEE. This chain's CDR3 is CASSLWPQGRYGYTF. CDR3 DNA: TGTGCCAGCAGCTTGTGGCCCCAGGGTCGGTATGGCTACACCTTC.